This entry lists 8 T cell receptor beta chains sequenced from one sample in a study of CD8 T cells in Susac syndrome. RNA amounts of roughly 0.45 to 1 ug underwent reverse transcription with random hexamers. A single record per CDR3 protein comes from TCRdb applying MiXCR to the immunoSEQ multiplex PCR reads. The sample has roughly 200,000 distinct CDR3 sequences; over 90% are singletons. Sequenced: CD4+ T cells from PBMCs. Receptors were obtained from a human donor with Susac syndrome.

The rearrangement joins TRBV7-2 to TRBJ1-2; D ambiguous. V lost 5 bases, J lost 4 bases, and 14 bases lay in between. CDR3 length: 14 amino acids. Germline CDR1 is SGHTA and CDR2 is FQGNSA. CDR3 amino acids: CASSARGSIYGYTF. Written as DNA, the CDR3 is TGTGCCAGCAGCGCCCGAGGGTCAATCTATGGCTACACCTTC.

This chain joins TRBV29-1 and TRBJ2-5; 7 bases are shared with TRBD2. Germline V gene sequence: CDR1 SQVTM, CDR2 ANQGSEA. V lost 0 bases and J lost 7; bases outside the gene matches: 8. The CDR3 runs to 14 residues. The CDR3 reads CSVEEGASGVTQYF. The CDR3, as DNA: TGCAGCGTTGAAGAAGGGGCTAGCGGAGTGACCCAGTACTTC. The full variable domain, with the rest looked up from reference TRBV29-1 and TRBJ2-5, is SAVISQKPSRDICQRGTSLTIQCQVDSQVTMMFWYRQQPGQSLTLIATANQGSEATYESGFVIDKFPISRPNLTFSTLTVSNMSPEDSSIYLCSVEEGASGVTQYFGPGTRLLVL.

The chain carries TRBV30 and TRBJ2-6, with D possibly being TRBD1 (6 bases). Germline CDR1 is GTSNPN and CDR2 is SVGIG (reference sequence). The CDR3 spans 14 residues. V was clipped by 1 base and J by 2 bases, with 6 bases between them. CDR3 protein: CAWSDRAGANVLTF. Written as DNA, the CDR3 is TGTGCCTGGAGTGACAGGGCTGGGGCCAACGTCCTGACTTTC.

The chain employs TRBV25-1 and TRBJ2-1; D uncertain. Germline V gene sequence: CDR1 MGHDK, CDR2 SYGVNS. V lost 5 bases, J lost 10 bases, and 15 bases lay in between. This CDR3 spans 13 amino acids. CDR3 protein: CASSKEGPGEQFF. For the CDR3, the DNA is TGTGCCAGCAGTAAAGAAGGGCCTGGAGAGCAGTTCTTC.

The rearrangement joins TRBV29-1 to TRBJ1-1; possible D gene TRBD1, 6 bases. This CDR3 has 14 residues. Per germline, CDR1 SQVTM and CDR2 ANQGSEA. Between the trimmed V and J ends, which lost 5 bases and 8 bases, there was a span of 21 bases. The CDR3 spells CSVSGEMGSTEAFF. The CDR3 region has the DNA TGCAGCGTTTCAGGGGAAATGGGCTCAACGGAAGCTTTCTTT.

The rearrangement joins TRBV29-1 to TRBJ2-3, with 9 bases aligning to TRBD2. Germline CDR1 is SQVTM and CDR2 is ANQGSEA. Germline trimming cut 6 bases from V and 3 bases from J; bases unmatched to any gene: 10. This CDR3 comprises 15 residues. The CDR3: CSVGGASGNTDTQYF. The CDR3 nucleotides read TGCAGCGTGGGGGGGGCTAGCGGGAATACAGATACGCAGTATTTT.

In its sample, this clonotype was seen a few times. The J gene is TRBJ2-1, the V gene TRBV24-1; D possibly uses TRBD1 or TRBD2 (5 bases each). The germline CDR1 and CDR2 sequences are KGHDR and SFDVKD. V was clipped by 1 base and J by 7 bases, with 16 bases between them. The CDR3 runs to 16 residues. DNA for the CDR3: TGTGCCACCAGTGATTTTGGTGCGGGCAGGGCTAATGAGCAGTTCTTC. It yields the protein CATSDFGAGRANEQFF.

The chain joins TRBV5-1 to TRBJ2-5; possibly TRBD1 for D (6 bases). V lost 6 bases, J lost 1 base, and 16 bases lay in between. The CDR3 has 15 residues. Germline V gives CDR1 SGHRS, CDR2 YFSETQ. CDR3 DNA: TGCGCCAGCACCCAATTTACAGGGCTCCAAGAGACCCAGTACTTC. Translating gives CASTQFTGLQETQYF.